The 29 T cell receptor beta chains given below trace back to one sample, sequenced in a study of blood T cell repertoires in COVID-19. The repertoire was sequenced with immunoSEQ multiplex PCR; TCRdb's copy has only in-frame clones and lacks some. The sample lists around 400,000 clones; 83% were seen once. The sequencing input was PBMCs or T cells enriched from blood (not recorded which). These receptors were taken from a woman in her forties or fifties who had recovered from COVID-19.

Comments on this clone: A read error may produce the germline difference seen at one junction end. The rearrangement joins TRBV5-1 to TRBJ2-7, with 15 bases identical to TRBD2. Germline V gene sequence: CDR1 SGHRS, CDR2 YFSETQ. The CDR3 loop spans 16 amino acids. The CDR3 sequence is CVSSSDPGLAGGKQYF. Here the CDR3 DNA reads TGCGTCAGCAGCTCCGACCCGGGACTAGCGGGGGGAAAGCAGTACTTC.

V and J are TRBV14 and TRBJ1-6; 7 nucleotides line up with TRBD1. The CDR3 extends over 13 amino acids. CDR1 and CDR2 (germline): SGHDN, FVKESK. V gave up 7 bases and J gave up 10 bases; unmatched junction bases: 7. CDR3 DNA: TGTGCCAGCACCGAGGGGGCGCCCTCACCCCTCCACTTT. Residues: CASTEGAPSPLHF.

The rearrangement links TRBV5-1 to TRBJ1-1; tentatively, D is TRBD1 (6 bases). The CDR3 runs to 15 residues. Germline V gene lookup returns CDR1 SGHRS and CDR2 YFSETQ. The V end lost 0 bases, the J end lost 4 bases, and 13 bases lay between the germline ends. The chain's CDR3 is CASSLGTGWGTEAFF. The CDR3 DNA reads as TGCGCCAGCAGCTTGGGAACAGGGTGGGGCACTGAAGCTTTCTTT.

This clone was observed a single time. The gene calls are TRBV2 and TRBJ2-2, with TRBD1 matching over 8 bases. Trimming at V came to 6 bases and at J to 3 bases, leaving 15 bases not matched to a gene. Germline V gives CDR1 SNHLY, CDR2 FYNNEI. The CDR3 runs to 18 residues. The DNA for the CDR3 is TGTGCCAGCAGGGACCGAATAGACAGGGGATCTTACACCGGGGAGCTGTTTTTT. Translated: CASRDRIDRGSYTGELFF.

The V and J genes are TRBV30 and TRBJ1-5; tentatively, D is TRBD1 (6 bases). Germline V gives CDR1 GTSNPN, CDR2 SVGIG (reference sequence). V shed 0 bases and J shed 6 bases, with 12 bases lying between them. The CDR3 loop spans 14 amino acids. Here the CDR3 reads CAWSVGRGGQPQHF. CDR3 bases: TGTGCCTGGAGTGTAGGCAGGGGCGGTCAGCCCCAGCATTTT.

The J gene is TRBJ2-1, the V gene TRBV9, with TRBD2 matching over 7 bases. The CDR3 is made up of 15 amino acids. The V gene's germline CDR1 is SGDLS and CDR2 YYNGEE. With 4 bases clipped from V and 0 bases from J, the junction kept 4 bases outside the gene matches. The chain's CDR3 is CASSPTSDSYNEQFF. CDR3 nucleotide sequence: TGTGCCAGCAGCCCCACTAGCGACTCCTACAATGAGCAGTTCTTC.

The chain recombines TRBV7-7 with TRBJ2-1; 10 positions agree with TRBD2. V shed 3 bases, J shed 0 bases, and the junction held 2 bases outside the gene matches. CDR3 size: 16 residues. From germline, CDR1 is SSHAT and CDR2 FNYEAQ (reference sequence). CDR3 sequence: CASSFSSGGSYNEQFF. The CDR3 region has the DNA TGTGCCAGCAGCTTCTCTAGCGGGGGCTCCTACAATGAGCAGTTCTTC.

This chain joins TRBV5-4 and TRBJ2-1; 7 bases line up with TRBD1. Germline CDR1 is SGHNT and CDR2 is YYREEE (reference sequence). The length of the CDR3 is 15 residues. J gave up 0 bases and V 4 bases, and 4 bases lay outside the gene matches. CDR3 residues: CASSPGTVSYNEQFF. For the CDR3, the DNA is TGTGCCAGCAGCCCCGGGACAGTCTCCTACAATGAGCAGTTCTTC.

This sequence joins TRBV5-1 and TRBJ1-3; unclear D gene. The CDR3 totals 16 residues. Germline V gives CDR1 SGHRS, CDR2 YFSETQ. V lost 0 bases and J 0 bases, leaving 10 bases between the germline ends. The CDR3 spells CASSLASGISGNTIYF. In DNA form, the CDR3 reads TGCGCCAGCAGCTTGGCCTCGGGAATCTCTGGAAACACCATATATTTT.

V usage is TRBV10-3 and J usage is TRBJ1-4; D remains unclear. Trimming removed 5 bases from V and 4 bases from J, with 8 bases in between. The CDR3 length is 13 residues. CDR1 is ENHRY and CDR2 is SYGVKD in the germline V gene. The CDR3 bases are TGTGCCATCAGTTTGGGCAATAATGAAAAACTGTTTTTT. This codes for CAISLGNNEKLFF.

The rearrangement joins TRBV5-6 to TRBJ2-7, with a possible D match to TRBD1 (6 bases). Germline V CDR1 and CDR2: SGHDT, YYEEEE. CDR3 size: 13 residues. Between the trimmed V and J ends, which lost 1 base and 10 bases, there was a span of 15 bases. The CDR3: CASSLRSGRGQYF. CDR3 nucleotide sequence: TGTGCCAGCAGCTTGCGGTCCGGCAGGGGCCAGTACTTC.

The chain joins TRBV18 to TRBJ1-6, with D perhaps matching TRBD1 (6 bases). The CDR3 spans 14 residues. Germline values: CDR1 KGHSH, CDR2 LQKENI. The V and J ends lost 6 bases and 7 bases respectively, with 13 bases between them. CDR3 nucleotide sequence: TGTGCCAGCTCTCTTGACAGGACAAATTCACCCCTCCACTTT. Its protein is CASSLDRTNSPLHF.

This clone has just a few counts. This chain joins TRBV15 and TRBJ2-3; no definite D call. V was trimmed by 2 bases and J by 5 bases, leaving 17 bases between them. The CDR3 spans 16 residues. Germline-derived CDR1 and CDR2 are LNHNV and YYDKDF (reference sequence). CDR3 in DNA: TGTGCCACCAGCAGACTGAGGATAGGATTGGGAGATACGCAGTATTTT. Translated: CATSRLRIGLGDTQYF.

V and J are TRBV6-5 and TRBJ1-3, with a possible D match to TRBD1 (6 bases). CDR3 size: 14 residues. CDR1 and CDR2 (germline): MNHEY, SVGAGI. The ends were cut back, 3 bases at V and 3 bases at J, with 9 bases in the middle. The CDR3 DNA follows: TGTGCCAGCAGTTATCAGGGGTATGGAAACACCATATATTTT. Protein product: CASSYQGYGNTIYF.

This clone was seen a few times. The genes are TRBV2 and TRBJ2-1, with TRBD2 matching over 11 bases. Trimming took 6 bases from V and 7 from J; bases not matched to a gene: 2. The germline CDR1 and CDR2 sequences are SNHLY and FYNNEI. This CDR3 is 13 amino acids long. The CDR3 DNA follows: TGTGCCAGCAGAAGACTAGCGGGGAATGAGCAGTTCTTC. Protein product: CASRRLAGNEQFF.

This clone has a handful of counts. The chain has TRBV7-2 and TRBJ2-7, with a tentative D call TRBD2 (5 bases). V was shortened by 0 bases and J by 7 bases, with 13 bases between the two germline ends. There are 14 residues in the CDR3. The germline V gene encodes CDR1 SGHTA and CDR2 FQGNSA. The DNA for the CDR3 is TGTGCCAGCAGCTTAGCCTCTTTTCCGGGAGAGCAGTACTTC. Its translation: CASSLASFPGEQYF.

The V gene is TRBV6-5, the J gene TRBJ1-1; TRBD1 is a possible D gene (6 bases). This CDR3 region has 15 residues. Trimming took 4 bases from V and 1 from J, leaving 13 bases between them. Germline V gene lookup returns CDR1 MNHEY and CDR2 SVGAGI. CDR3 coding DNA: TGTGCCAGCAGTTCCCTGGGACACCCGAACACTGAAGCTTTCTTT. This gives the protein CASSSLGHPNTEAFF.

This rearrangement joins TRBV2 to TRBJ2-5; 9 bases fit TRBD1. This CDR3 spans 15 amino acids. From germline, CDR1 is SNHLY and CDR2 FYNNEI. Trimming removed 5 bases from V and 4 bases from J; junction bases left unmatched: 8. The CDR3 bases are TGTGCCAGCAGTTGGAGGACAGGGGCGGGAGAGACCCAGTACTTC. Protein sequence: CASSWRTGAGETQYF. Full variable domain (outside the CDR3, taken from reference TRBV2 and TRBJ2-5): EPEVTQTPSHQVTQMGQEVILRCVPISNHLYFYWYRQILGQKVEFLVSFYNNEISEKSEIFDDQFSVERPDGSNFTLKIRSTKLEDSAMYFCASSWRTGAGETQYFGPGTRLLVL.

The rearrangement links TRBV7-2 to TRBJ2-1, with 8 positions matching TRBD2. The germline V gene encodes CDR1 SGHTA and CDR2 FQGNSA. The CDR3 loop spans 17 amino acids. V lost 4 bases to trimming and J lost 4 bases; unmatched junction nucleotides: 12. CDR3 in amino acids: CASSSPVKRGIYNEQFF. CDR3 nucleotide sequence: TGTGCCAGCAGCTCACCAGTGAAGCGGGGGATTTACAATGAGCAGTTCTTC.

The chain combines TRBV6-5 with TRBJ1-4; D uncertain. The CDR3 loop spans 14 amino acids. CDR1 MNHEY and CDR2 SVGAGI come from the germline V gene. With 6 bases removed from V and 7 bases from J, the gap between germline ends came to 15 bases. The CDR3: CASRRKPGGEKLFF. The CDR3 nucleotides are TGTGCCAGCAGAAGGAAACCGGGAGGTGAAAAACTGTTTTTT.

The rearrangement links TRBV5-1 to TRBJ1-1; D not certain. CDR1 is SGHRS and CDR2 is YFSETQ in the germline V gene. CDR3 length: 13 residues. V gave up 2 bases and J gave up 5 bases, with 10 bases separating them. CDR3 in amino acids: CASSLNERTEAFF. The CDR3 DNA reads as TGCGCCAGCAGCTTAAATGAACGGACTGAAGCTTTCTTT.

This clone appeared a single time. V and J are TRBV6-1 and TRBJ1-5; possible D gene TRBD1, 5 bases. Trimming removed 0 bases at V and 5 bases at J, with 8 bases between. The CDR3 runs to 14 residues. CDR1 is MNHNS, CDR2 SASEGT, per germline. The DNA for the CDR3 is TGTGCCAGCAGTGAAGCCGGGGGGGATCAGCCCCAGCATTTT. Its translation is CASSEAGGDQPQHF.

The J gene is TRBJ2-3, the V gene TRBV20-1; D unresolved. Germline CDR1 DFQATT, CDR2 SNEGSKA (reference sequence). The CDR3 is 10 residues long. The CDR3 spells CSPRGGTQYF. The CDR3 nucleotides read TGCAGCCCTAGAGGCGGTACGCAGTATTTT.

The gene calls are TRBV2 and TRBJ2-7; TRBD2 aligns across 9 bases. The CDR3 loop spans 15 amino acids. The V segment lost 6 bases and the J segment 6 bases; nucleotides outside the gene matches: 12. Germline V gene data show CDR1 as SNHLY and CDR2 as FYNNEI. The CDR3 here is CASRDAAGGSGEQYF. The CDR3 DNA reads TGTGCCAGCAGGGACGCAGCGGGAGGCTCTGGCGAGCAGTACTTC.

J is TRBJ2-5 and V is TRBV7-9; D is unresolved. V gave up 4 bases and J gave up 4 bases, with 10 bases separating them. The CDR3 totals 13 residues. Looked up from germline, CDR1 is SEHNR and CDR2 is FQNEAQ (reference sequence). Here the CDR3 reads CASSSPNGETQYF. The CDR3 DNA reads as TGTGCCAGCAGCTCCCCAAACGGAGAGACCCAGTACTTC. Full variable domain (rest looked up from reference TRBV7-9 and TRBJ2-5): DTGVSQNPRHKITKRGQNVTFRCDPISEHNRLYWYRQTLGQGPEFLTYFQNEAQLEKSRLLSDRFSAERPKGSFSTLEIQRTEQGDSAMYLCASSSPNGETQYFGPGTRLLVL.

This clone was picked up one time. V usage is TRBV27 and J usage is TRBJ2-3; D might be TRBD2 (5 bases). Per the germline V gene, CDR1 is MNHEY and CDR2 is SMNVEV (reference sequence). V shed 5 bases and J shed 1 base, with 13 bases lying between them. This CDR3 contains 15 residues. CDR3 bases: TGTGCCAGCAGTACCTACGCGGGCGGCACAGATACGCAGTATTTT. This codes for CASSTYAGGTDTQYF.

The chain uses TRBV5-1 and TRBJ1-6, with a tentative D call TRBD1 (6 bases). CDR3 length equals 13 residues. V was pared by 5 bases and J by 9 bases, with 12 bases between. CDR1 is SGHRS, CDR2 YFSETQ, per germline. The CDR3 is CASREGGGSPLHF. As DNA, the CDR3 is TGCGCCAGCAGGGAGGGAGGGGGTTCACCCCTCCACTTT.

This clone came up once. For the CDR3, the DNA is TGCGCCAGCAGCCAAGTAGGCACCGGGACTAGCCCCTCCTACGAGCAGTACTTC. Protein product: CASSQVGTGTSPSYEQYF. The V call is TRBV4-1, the J call TRBJ2-7, with 9 bases aligning to TRBD2. CDR3 length equals 18 residues. V was clipped by 1 base and J by 0 bases; unmatched bases: 10. CDR1 is MGHRA and CDR2 is YSYEKL in the germline V gene.

The gene calls are TRBV2 and TRBJ2-1; TRBD2 matches 13 bases. After removal of 4 bases from V and 6 bases from J, the junction contained 3 bases not matched to a gene. Germline V gene lookup returns CDR1 SNHLY and CDR2 FYNNEI. There are 15 residues in the CDR3. As DNA, the CDR3 is TGTGCCAGCAGTGGTACTAGCGGGGGGGCCAATGAGCAGTTCTTC. Encoded protein: CASSGTSGGANEQFF.